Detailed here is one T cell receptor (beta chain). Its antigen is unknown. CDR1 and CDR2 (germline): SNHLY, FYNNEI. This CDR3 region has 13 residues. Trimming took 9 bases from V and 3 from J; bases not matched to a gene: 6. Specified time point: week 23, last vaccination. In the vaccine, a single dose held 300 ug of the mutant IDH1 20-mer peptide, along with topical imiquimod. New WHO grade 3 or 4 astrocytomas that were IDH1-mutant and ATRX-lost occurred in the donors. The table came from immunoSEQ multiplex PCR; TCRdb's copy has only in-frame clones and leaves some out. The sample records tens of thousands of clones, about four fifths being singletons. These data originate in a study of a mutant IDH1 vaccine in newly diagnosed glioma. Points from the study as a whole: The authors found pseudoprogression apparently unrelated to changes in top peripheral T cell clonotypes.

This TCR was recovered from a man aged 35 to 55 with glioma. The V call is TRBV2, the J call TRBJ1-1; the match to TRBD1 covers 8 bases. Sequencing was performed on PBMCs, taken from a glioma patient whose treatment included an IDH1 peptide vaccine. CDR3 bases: TGTGCCAGTTCGACAGGGGTAGACACTGAAGCTTTCTTT. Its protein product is CASSTGVDTEAFF.